The source of this T cell receptor beta chain is a study of OX40 agonist ivuxolimab in advanced cancers. Looking at the study overall: People who had prior anti-PD-1, anti-PD-L1 or anti-CTLA-4 therapy could take part, and around 40% had some.

The CDR3 runs to 14 residues. Deletions cut 4 bases from V and 4 bases from J, with 13 bases between. From germline, CDR1 is SGHRS and CDR2 YFSETQ. TCRdb's table, derived via immunoSEQ multiplex PCR, lists solely in-frame clones and lacks some. The data show 33,000 or so clones, just under 80% seen once. The input for sequencing was CD4+ or CD8+ T cells sorted from blood, taken in a trial of the OX40 agonist ivuxolimab. The source is an adult with an advanced solid tumor such as melanoma, head and neck, liver or kidney cancer. The chain couples TRBV5-1 to TRBJ2-3; D is undetermined. The CDR3 spells CASSPVGFADTQYF. The CDR3 bases are TGCGCCAGCAGCCCAGTAGGGTTCGCAGATACGCAGTATTTT. Filled out from reference TRBV5-1 and TRBJ2-3, the complete variable domain reads KAGVTQTPRYLIKTRGQQVTLSCSPISGHRSVSWYQQTPGQGLQFLFEYFSETQRNKGNFPGRFSGRQFSNSRSEMNVSTLELGDSALYLCASSPVGFADTQYFGPGTRLTVL.